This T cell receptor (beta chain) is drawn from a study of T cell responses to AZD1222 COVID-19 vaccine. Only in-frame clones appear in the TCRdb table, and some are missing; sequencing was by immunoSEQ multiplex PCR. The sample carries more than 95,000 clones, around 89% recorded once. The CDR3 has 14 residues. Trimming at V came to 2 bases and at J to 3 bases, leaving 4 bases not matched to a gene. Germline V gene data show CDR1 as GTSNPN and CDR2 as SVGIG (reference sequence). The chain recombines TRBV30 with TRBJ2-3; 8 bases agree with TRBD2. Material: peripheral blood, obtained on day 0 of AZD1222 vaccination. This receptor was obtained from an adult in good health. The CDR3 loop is CAWSKSSGTDTQYF. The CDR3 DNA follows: TGTGCCTGGAGTAAGTCTAGCGGGACAGATACGCAGTATTTT.